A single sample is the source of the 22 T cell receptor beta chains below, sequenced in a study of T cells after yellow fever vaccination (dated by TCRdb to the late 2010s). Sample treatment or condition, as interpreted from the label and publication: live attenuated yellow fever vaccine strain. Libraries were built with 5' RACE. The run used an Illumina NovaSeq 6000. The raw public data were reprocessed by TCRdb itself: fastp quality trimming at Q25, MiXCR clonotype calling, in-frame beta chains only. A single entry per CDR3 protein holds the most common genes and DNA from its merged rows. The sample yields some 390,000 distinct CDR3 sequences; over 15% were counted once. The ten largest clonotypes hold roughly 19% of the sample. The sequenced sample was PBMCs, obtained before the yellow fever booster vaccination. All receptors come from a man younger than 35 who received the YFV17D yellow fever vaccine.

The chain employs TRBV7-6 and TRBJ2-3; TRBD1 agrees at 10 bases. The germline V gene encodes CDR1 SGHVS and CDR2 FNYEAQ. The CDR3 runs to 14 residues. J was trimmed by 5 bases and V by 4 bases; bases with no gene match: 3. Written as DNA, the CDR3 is TGTGCCAGCAGCTCGGGACAGGGGAAAGATACGCAGTATTTT. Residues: CASSSGQGKDTQYF.

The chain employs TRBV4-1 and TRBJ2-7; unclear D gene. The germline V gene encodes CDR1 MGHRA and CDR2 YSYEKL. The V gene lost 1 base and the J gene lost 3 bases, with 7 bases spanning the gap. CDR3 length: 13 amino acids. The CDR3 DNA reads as TGCGCCAGCAGCCAAGCCTTAGACTACGAGCAGTACTTC. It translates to CASSQALDYEQYF.

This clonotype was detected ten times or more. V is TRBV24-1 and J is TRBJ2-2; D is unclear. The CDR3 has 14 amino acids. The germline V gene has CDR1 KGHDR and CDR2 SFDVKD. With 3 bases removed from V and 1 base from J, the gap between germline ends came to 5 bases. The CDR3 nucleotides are TGTGCCACCAGTGATCCCGGGAACACCGGGGAGCTGTTTTTT. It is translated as CATSDPGNTGELFF.

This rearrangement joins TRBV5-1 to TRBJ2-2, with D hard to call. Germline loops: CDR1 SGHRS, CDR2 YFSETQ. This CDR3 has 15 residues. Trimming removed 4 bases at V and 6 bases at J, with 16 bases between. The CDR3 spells CASSPDDIIAGELFF. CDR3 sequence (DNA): TGCGCCAGCAGCCCGGACGACATAATCGCCGGGGAGCTGTTTTTT.

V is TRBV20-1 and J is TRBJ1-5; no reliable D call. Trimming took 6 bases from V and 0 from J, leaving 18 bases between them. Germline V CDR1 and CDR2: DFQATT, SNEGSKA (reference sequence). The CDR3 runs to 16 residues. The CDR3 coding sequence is TGCAGTGCAAAGACACAAATCGAACATAGCAATCAGCCCCAGCATTTT. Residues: CSAKTQIEHSNQPQHF.

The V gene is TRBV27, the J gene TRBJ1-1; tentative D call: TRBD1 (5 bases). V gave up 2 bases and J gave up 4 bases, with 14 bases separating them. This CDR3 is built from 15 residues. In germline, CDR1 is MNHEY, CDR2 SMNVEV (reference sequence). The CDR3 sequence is CASSLKPTGTTEAFF. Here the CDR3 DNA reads TGTGCCAGCAGTTTAAAGCCGACCGGGACCACTGAAGCTTTCTTT.

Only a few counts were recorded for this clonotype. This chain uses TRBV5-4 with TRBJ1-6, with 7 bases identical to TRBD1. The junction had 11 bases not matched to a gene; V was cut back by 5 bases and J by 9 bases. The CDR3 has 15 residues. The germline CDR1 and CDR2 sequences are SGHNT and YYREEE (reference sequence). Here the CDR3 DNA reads TGTGCCAGCAGAGCTACAGACAGGGCGAGTTCACCCCTCCACTTT. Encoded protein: CASRATDRASSPLHF.

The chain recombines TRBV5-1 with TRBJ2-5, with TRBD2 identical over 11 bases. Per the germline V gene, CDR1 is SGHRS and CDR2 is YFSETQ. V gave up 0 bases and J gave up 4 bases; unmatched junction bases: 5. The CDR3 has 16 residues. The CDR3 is CASSLGLAGPSETQYF. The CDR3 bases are TGCGCCAGCAGCTTGGGACTAGCGGGGCCTTCAGAGACCCAGTACTTC.

CDR3 region: CSVVGSPRTYNEQFF. The CDR3, as DNA: TGCAGCGTTGTAGGCAGCCCTAGAACCTACAATGAGCAGTTCTTC. This chain links TRBV29-1 with TRBJ2-1; no reliable D call. The CDR3 runs 15 residues. Germline V gene data show CDR1 as SQVTM and CDR2 as ANQGSEA. V shed 4 bases and J shed 2 bases, with 15 bases lying between them.

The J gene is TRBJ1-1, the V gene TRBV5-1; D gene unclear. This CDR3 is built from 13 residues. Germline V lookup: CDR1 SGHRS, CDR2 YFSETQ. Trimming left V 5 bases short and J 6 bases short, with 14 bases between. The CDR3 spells CASSWGGNSEAFF. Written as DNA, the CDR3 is TGCGCCAGCAGTTGGGGAGGGAATTCTGAAGCTTTCTTT.

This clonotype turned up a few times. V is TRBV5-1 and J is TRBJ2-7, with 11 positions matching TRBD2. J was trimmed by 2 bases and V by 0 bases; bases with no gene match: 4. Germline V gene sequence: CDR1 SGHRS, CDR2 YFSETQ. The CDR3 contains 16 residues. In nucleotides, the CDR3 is TGCGCCAGCAGCTTGGGGGCTAGCGGGGGGACCTACGAGCAGTACTTC. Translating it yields CASSLGASGGTYEQYF.

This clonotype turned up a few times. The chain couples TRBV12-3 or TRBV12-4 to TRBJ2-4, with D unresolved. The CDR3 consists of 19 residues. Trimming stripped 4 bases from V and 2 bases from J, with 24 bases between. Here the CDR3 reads CASSSTAGSPRQTKNIQYF. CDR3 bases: TGTGCCAGCAGTTCCACCGCTGGGTCGCCCCGTCAAACCAAAAACATTCAGTACTTC.

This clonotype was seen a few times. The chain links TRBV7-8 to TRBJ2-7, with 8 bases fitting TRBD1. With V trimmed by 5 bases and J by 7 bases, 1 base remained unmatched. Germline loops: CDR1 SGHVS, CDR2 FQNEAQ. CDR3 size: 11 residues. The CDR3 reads CASSTGGEQYF. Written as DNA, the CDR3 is TGTGCCAGCAGCACAGGGGGAGAGCAGTACTTC.

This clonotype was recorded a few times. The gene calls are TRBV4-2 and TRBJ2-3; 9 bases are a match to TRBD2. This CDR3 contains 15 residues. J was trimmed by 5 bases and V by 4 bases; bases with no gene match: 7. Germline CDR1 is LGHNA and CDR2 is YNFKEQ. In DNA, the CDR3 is TGTGCCAGCAGCCCGCGGGTAGCGGGGGTAGATACGCAGTATTTT. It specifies CASSPRVAGVDTQYF.

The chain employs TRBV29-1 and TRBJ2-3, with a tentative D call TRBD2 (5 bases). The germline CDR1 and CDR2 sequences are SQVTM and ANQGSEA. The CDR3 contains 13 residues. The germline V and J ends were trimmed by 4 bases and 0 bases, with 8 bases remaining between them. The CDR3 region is CSVVPGSTDTQYF. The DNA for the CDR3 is TGCAGCGTTGTCCCGGGAAGCACAGATACGCAGTATTTT.

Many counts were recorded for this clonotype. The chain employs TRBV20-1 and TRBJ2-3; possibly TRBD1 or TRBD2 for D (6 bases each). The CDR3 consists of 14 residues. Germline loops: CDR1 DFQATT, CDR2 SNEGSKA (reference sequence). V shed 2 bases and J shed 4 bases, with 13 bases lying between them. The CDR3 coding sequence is TGCAGTGCTAGAAATCCGGGGGCGTCAGATACGCAGTATTTT. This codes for CSARNPGASDTQYF.

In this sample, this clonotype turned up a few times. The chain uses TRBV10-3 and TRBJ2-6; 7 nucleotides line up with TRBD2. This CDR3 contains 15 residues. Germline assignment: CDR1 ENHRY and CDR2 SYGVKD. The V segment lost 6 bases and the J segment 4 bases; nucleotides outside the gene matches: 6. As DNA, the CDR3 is TGTGCCATCAGGGGAGGGGTAACCGGGGCCAACGTCCTGACTTTC. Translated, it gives CAIRGGVTGANVLTF.

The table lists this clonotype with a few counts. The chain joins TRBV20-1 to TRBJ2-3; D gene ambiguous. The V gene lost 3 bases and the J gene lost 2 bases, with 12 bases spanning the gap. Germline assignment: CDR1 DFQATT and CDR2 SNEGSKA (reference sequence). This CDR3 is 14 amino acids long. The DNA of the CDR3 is TGCAGTGCTAGCTGGCACAGCTCCACAGATACGCAGTATTTT. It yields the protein CSASWHSSTDTQYF.

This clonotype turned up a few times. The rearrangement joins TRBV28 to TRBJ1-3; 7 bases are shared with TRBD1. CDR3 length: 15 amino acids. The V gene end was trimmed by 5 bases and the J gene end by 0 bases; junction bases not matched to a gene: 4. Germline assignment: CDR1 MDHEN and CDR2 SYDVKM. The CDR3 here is CASSDRVFSGNTIYF. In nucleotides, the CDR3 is TGTGCCAGCAGTGACAGGGTTTTCTCTGGAAACACCATATATTTT.

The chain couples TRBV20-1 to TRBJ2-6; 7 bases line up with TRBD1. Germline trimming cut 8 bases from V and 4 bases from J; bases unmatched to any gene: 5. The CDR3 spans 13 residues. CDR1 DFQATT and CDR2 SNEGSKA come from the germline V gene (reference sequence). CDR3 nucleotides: TGCAGTCCACAGGGGACCGGGGCCAACGTCCTGACTTTC. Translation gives CSPQGTGANVLTF.

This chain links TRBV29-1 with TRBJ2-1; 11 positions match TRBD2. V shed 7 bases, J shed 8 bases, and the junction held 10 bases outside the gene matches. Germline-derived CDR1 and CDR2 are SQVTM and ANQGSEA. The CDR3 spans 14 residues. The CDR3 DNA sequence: TGCAGCGCCTCAGGGACTAGCGGAACGTATGAGCAGTTCTTC. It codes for CSASGTSGTYEQFF.

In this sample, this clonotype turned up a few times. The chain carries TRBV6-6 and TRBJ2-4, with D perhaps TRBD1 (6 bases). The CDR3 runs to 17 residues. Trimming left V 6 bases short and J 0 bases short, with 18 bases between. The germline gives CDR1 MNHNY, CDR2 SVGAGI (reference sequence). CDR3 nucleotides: TGTGCCAGCAGGGGATTACAGGGCCAAAGAGCCAAAAACATTCAGTACTTC. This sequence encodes CASRGLQGQRAKNIQYF.